The subject of this entry is one T cell receptor beta chain. Its antigen remains undetermined. One base away there is no much larger clone; base qualities are not given. The library was obtained by the immunoSEQ multiplex PCR assay. RNA was extracted from all samples and reverse transcribed into cDNA as template for TCR sequencing. SuperScript III was used for first-strand cDNA synthesis, primed with a 2:1 mix of oligo-dT and random hexamers. A synthetic immune receptor repertoire was used to gauge amplification bias, and whatever bias remained was removed computationally. In the source study's methods: Raw reads were preprocessed for error removal, and CDR3 was defined according to IMGT conventions as running from the conserved cysteine to phenylalanine. To get clonality, Shannon entropy was normalized by log2 of the number of productive unique TCRs and the result was subtracted from 1. Scalp TCRbeta sequences were cross-referenced with sorted blood CD4 and CD8 repertoires so that the CD4 or CD8 identity of scalp clones could be inferred. TCRdb retrieved this table from immuneACCESS and kept in-frame rearrangements only. Not all clones are present; in checked studies, unresolved V genes account for under half, and no reason is known for the remainder. For V, J and clone size, that table is used; D and trimming come from the DNA. The sample has around 140,000 clones on record, 40% to 55% of them singletons. The ten biggest clones cover approximately 0.99% of the sample.

This sample was included in a study of CD8+ T cells in alopecia areata (dated by TCRdb to the late 2010s). Turning to the overall study: The treated patients took part in an open-label pilot trial in which moderate-to-severe alopecia areata was treated with oral tofacitinib at 5 to 10 mg twice daily. immunoSEQ multiplex PCR using 35 Vbeta forward primers and 13 Jbeta reverse primers was used to amplify TCRbeta CDR3 regions. Scalp clonality was compared across normal scalp (n=4), patchy alopecia areata scalp (n=8), and alopecia totalis/universalis scalp (n=8). Tofacitinib-treated patients had biopsies at baseline and at 4 and 24 weeks of treatment, with a later scalp biopsy in several patients. The study used high-throughput TCRbeta sequencing to examine T cell clonal expansion in alopecia areata, in both the C3H/HeJ mouse model and human patients. RNA came from the PAXgene miRNA kit for fixed scalp, the miRNeasy kit for PBMCs, and the RNeasy kit for mouse skin. Tofacitinib was given for 6 to 18 months, followed by 6 months of follow-up off drug to assess delayed response and recurrence. Human TCRbeta sequencing covered scalp tissue and sorted CD4+ and CD8+ peripheral blood T cells from patchy and totalis/universalis alopecia areata patients and healthy controls.

Reading from cysteine to phenylalanine, the CDR3 counts 16 amino acids. Just the 48-base CDR3 DNA is kept, in frame starting at base 1. The V end loses 5 bases and the J end loses 0 bases, and a stretch of 15 bases separates them. CDR1 and CDR2 were assigned from the germline V gene as SGHAT and FQNNGV. The time point label on this specimen signifies: baseline before oral tofacitinib. Peripheral blood and lesional scalp punch biopsies were obtained from patients with alopecia areata. PBMCs were isolated by density centrifugation and stained for CD3, CD4 and CD8, and CD4+ and CD8+ T cells were sorted on a FACSAria. On the study overall, not on this receptor specifically: Shared TCR sequences between patients were less evident than in mice, which may be partly attributable to HLA diversity in the patient population. Lesional scalp, especially in alopecia totalis/universalis, showed higher clonality and more expanded CD8+ clones than normal scalp, suggesting antigenic drive. Unlike mouse skin, which is dominated by gammadelta T cells, normal human skin has resident alphabeta T cells that are also sequenced, and this complicates analysis of the scalp TCR repertoire.

The V and J segments used are TRBV11-2 and TRBJ2-3, and TRBD2 may be the D gene, going by 6 matching bases. Source: CD4+ T cells sorted from blood, taken at week 0. The TCR sequence derives from a human donor with alopecia areata. The DNA sequence is given as TGTGCCAGCAGCCTCCGTCGCGGGATAAGCACAGATACGCAGTATTTT. This yields the protein CASSLRRGISTDTQYF. Reference TRBV11-2 and TRBJ2-3 proteins supply the regions before and after the CDR3; the full variable domain is: EAGVAQSPRYKIIEKRQSVAFWCNPISGHATLYWYQQILGQGPKLLIQFQNNGVVDDSQLPKDRFSAERLKGVDSTLKIQPAKLEDSAVYLCASSLRRGISTDTQYFGPGTRLTVL.